This is a list of T cell receptor beta chains from one sample in a study of cytomegalovirus exposure and HLA in healthy donors. Assay used: immunoSEQ multiplex PCR; TCRdb lists only in-frame clones, some missing. The sample records 130,000 to 150,000 clones, 80% to 85% being singletons. Material: PBMCs. The receptors were gathered from a boy aged 2 to 10 in good health and CMV-seronegative. The CDR3 runs from the conserved cysteine through the conserved F or W. D genes are given only for firm matches. The listing skips clone size in some rows; elsewhere it reads once, few, many or a size class.

. TRBJ2-3 TRBV7-8 . CASSLLRGGSPDTQYF TGTGCCAGCAGCTTACTGCGGGGCGGTTCCCCAGATACGCAGTATTTT
. TRBJ1-5 TRBV4-3 . CASSQDLGQPQHF TGCGCCAGCAGCCAAGATCTCGGTCAGCCCCAGCATTTT
. TRBJ1-2 TRBV11-2 . CAMPGGGSGYTF TGTGCCATGCCGGGCGGGGGCTCTGGCTACACCTTC
. TRBJ1-3 TRBV7-8 few CASRENEGNTIYF TGTGCCAGCAGGGAGAACGAGGGAAACACCATATATTTT
TRBD1 TRBJ2-5 TRBV15 . CATSRDPHWTGRVETQYF TGTGCCACCAGCAGAGATCCCCATTGGACAGGCAGGGTGGAGACCCAGTACTTC
TRBD2 TRBJ2-1 TRBV9 few CASSAGSGVYNEQFF TGTGCCAGCAGCGCAGGTAGCGGGGTCTACAATGAGCAGTTCTTC
TRBD2 TRBJ2-1 TRBV5-1 . CASSLGLAGVTEHEQFF TGCGCCAGCAGCCTAGGACTAGCGGGAGTTACGGAGCATGAGCAGTTCTTC
TRBD1 TRBJ1-1 TRBV30 . CAWDRDRTLEAFF TGTGCCTGGGACCGGGACAGGACTCTTGAAGCTTTCTTT
. TRBJ2-2 TRBV5-8 . CASSLSTDITGELFF TGTGCCAGCAGCTTGTCTACCGATATAACCGGGGAGCTGTTTTTT
. TRBJ2-5 TRBV4-2 . CASSQPTIETQYF TGTGCCAGCAGCCAACCTACCATCGAGACCCAGTACTTC
TRBD1 TRBJ2-1 TRBV10-3 . CAITKKGTGGVDEQFF TGTGCCATCACCAAAAAGGGGACAGGGGGTGTTGATGAGCAGTTCTTC
. TRBJ2-1 TRBV29-1 . CSVAGLYNNEQFF TGCAGCGTTGCTGGACTCTACAACAATGAGCAGTTCTTC
TRBD2 TRBJ2-2 TRBV28 few CASSPGASGRAPGELFF TGTGCCAGCAGCCCGGGGGCTAGCGGGAGGGCCCCCGGGGAGCTGTTTTTT
. TRBJ1-3 TRBV7-9 . CASSLNTLSGNTIYF TGTGCCAGCAGCTTGAACACCCTCTCTGGAAACACCATATATTTT
. TRBJ2-7 TRBV2 . CASTRQGPTYEQYF TGTGCCAGCACGCGGCAGGGTCCTACCTACGAGCAGTACTTC
. TRBJ1-6 TRBV11-1 . CASSLMGALNSPLHF TGTGCCAGCAGCTTAATGGGGGCGCTTAATTCACCCCTCCACTTT
. TRBJ1-6 TRBV6-1 once CASSEFDRLNSPLHF TGTGCCAGCAGTGAATTTGACCGACTAAATTCACCCCTCCACTTT
TRBD1 TRBJ2-1 TRBV28 . CASRGQANHEQFF TGTGCCAGCAGGGGACAGGCGAACCATGAGCAGTTCTTC
. TRBJ2-7 TRBV29-1 . CSVFTAYEQYF TGCAGCGTTTTTACGGCCTACGAGCAGTACTTC